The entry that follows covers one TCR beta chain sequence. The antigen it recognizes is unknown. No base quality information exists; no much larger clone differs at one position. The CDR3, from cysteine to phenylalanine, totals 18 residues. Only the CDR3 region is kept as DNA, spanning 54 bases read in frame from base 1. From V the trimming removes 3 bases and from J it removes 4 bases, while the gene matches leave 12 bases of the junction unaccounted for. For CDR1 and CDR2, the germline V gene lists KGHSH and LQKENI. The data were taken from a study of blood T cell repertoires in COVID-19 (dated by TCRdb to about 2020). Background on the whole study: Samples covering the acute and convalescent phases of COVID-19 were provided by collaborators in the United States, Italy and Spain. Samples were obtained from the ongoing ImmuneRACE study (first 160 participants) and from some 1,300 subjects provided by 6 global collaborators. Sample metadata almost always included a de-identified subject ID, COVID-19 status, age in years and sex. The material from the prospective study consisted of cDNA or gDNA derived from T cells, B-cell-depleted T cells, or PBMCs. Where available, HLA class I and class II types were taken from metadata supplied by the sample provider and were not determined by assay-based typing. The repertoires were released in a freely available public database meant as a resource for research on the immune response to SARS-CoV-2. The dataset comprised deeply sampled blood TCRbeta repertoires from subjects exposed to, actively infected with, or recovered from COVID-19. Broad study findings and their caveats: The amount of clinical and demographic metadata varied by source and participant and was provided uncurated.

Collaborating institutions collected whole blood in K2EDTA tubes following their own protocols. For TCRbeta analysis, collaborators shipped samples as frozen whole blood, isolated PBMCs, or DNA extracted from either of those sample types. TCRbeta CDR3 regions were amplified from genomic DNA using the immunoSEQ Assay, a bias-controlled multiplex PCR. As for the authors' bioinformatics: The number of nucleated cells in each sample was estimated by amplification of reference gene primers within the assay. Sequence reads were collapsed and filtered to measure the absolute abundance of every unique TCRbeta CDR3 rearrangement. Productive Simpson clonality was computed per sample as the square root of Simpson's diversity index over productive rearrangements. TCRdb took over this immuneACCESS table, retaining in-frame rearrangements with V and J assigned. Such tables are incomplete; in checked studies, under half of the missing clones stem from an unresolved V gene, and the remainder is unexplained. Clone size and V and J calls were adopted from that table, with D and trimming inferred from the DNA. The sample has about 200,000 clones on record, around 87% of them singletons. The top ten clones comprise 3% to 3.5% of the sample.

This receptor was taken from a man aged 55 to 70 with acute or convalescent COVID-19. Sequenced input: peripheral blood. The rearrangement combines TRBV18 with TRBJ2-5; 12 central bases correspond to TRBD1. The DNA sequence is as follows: TGTGCCAGCTCACCCTCCGGGACAGGGGGCTGGGATGGAGAGACCCAGTACTTC. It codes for CASSPSGTGGWDGETQYF.